Shown below are 7 T cell receptor beta chains from a single sample sequenced in a study of T cells in localized non-small cell lung cancer. Clones were read by immunoSEQ multiplex PCR, and TCRdb kept only the in-frame ones, dropping some. The sample consists of 1,000 or so clones, about 19% of them appearing once. This sample comprised normal lung tissue next to the tumor, obtained before any cancer treatment. The receptors shown here come from a male donor at least 60 years old with stage III lung adenocarcinoma.

In its sample, this clone ranks as medium-sized. V usage is TRBV11-3 and J usage is TRBJ2-1; 10 nucleotides match TRBD2. V lost 3 bases, J lost 0 bases, and 5 bases stayed unmatched. CDR1 is SGHNT and CDR2 is YENEEA in the germline V gene. CDR3 length: 17 amino acids. CDR3 region: CASSLALAGVSYNEQFF. In DNA form, the CDR3 reads TGTGCCAGCAGCTTGGCCCTAGCGGGAGTCTCCTACAATGAGCAGTTCTTC.

The rearrangement uses TRBV14 and TRBJ2-3; TRBD1 matches 7 bases. This CDR3 comprises 17 residues. Germline V gene sequence: CDR1 SGHDN, CDR2 FVKESK. Trimming cost V 3 bases and J 4 bases; bases outside gene matches: 13. The chain's CDR3 is CASSHSIRTGKADTQYF. DNA for the CDR3: TGTGCCAGCAGCCATTCGATTCGGACAGGCAAGGCAGATACGCAGTATTTT.

This clone came up once. The rearrangement links TRBV5-1 to TRBJ2-2, with D possibly TRBD2 on 5 matching bases. Germline loops: CDR1 SGHRS, CDR2 YFSETQ. The CDR3 loop spans 14 amino acids. Trimming stripped 4 bases from V and 5 bases from J, with 12 bases between. The CDR3: CASSTRSGTGELFF. The CDR3 DNA follows: TGCGCCAGCAGCACTAGATCGGGAACCGGGGAGCTGTTTTTT. The variable domain in full, with the rest retrieved from reference TRBV5-1 and TRBJ2-2, is KAGVTQTPRYLIKTRGQQVTLSCSPISGHRSVSWYQQTPGQGLQFLFEYFSETQRNKGNFPGRFSGRQFSNSRSEMNVSTLELGDSALYLCASSTRSGTGELFFGEGSRLTVL.

This clone was detected only a few times. The chain couples TRBV6-8 to TRBJ1-4; 8 bases are shared with TRBD1. CDR1 and CDR2 from the germline V gene are MNHGY and SAAAGT. The CDR3 sequence is 15 residues long. Losses at the gene ends were 0 bases for V and 8 bases for J; bases not matched to a gene: 5. The CDR3 DNA reads as TGTGCCAGCAGTTACTCCGGACAGGGAGGGGAAAAACTGTTTTTT. Translation gives CASSYSGQGGEKLFF.

The V call is TRBV18, the J call TRBJ1-4; D uncertain. The CDR3 is made up of 14 amino acids. V was cut by 1 base and J by 7 bases, with 10 bases left in between. The germline V gene encodes CDR1 KGHSH and CDR2 LQKENI. The CDR3 bases are TGTGCCAGCTCACCACTTCAGGCGCGTGAAAAACTGTTTTTT. It is translated as CASSPLQAREKLFF. Supplemented by reference TRBV18 and TRBJ1-4, the full variable domain reads NAGVMQNPRHLVRRRGQEARLRCSPMKGHSHVYWYRQLPEEGLKFMVYLQKENIIDESGMPKERFSAEFPKEGPSILRIQQVVRGDSAAYFCASSPLQAREKLFFGSGTQLSVL.

The chain links TRBV6-8 to TRBJ2-3, with D perhaps matching TRBD2 (5 bases). CDR1 and CDR2 (germline): MNHGY, SAAAGT. V lost 2 bases and J 1 base, leaving 7 bases between the germline ends. The CDR3 totals 14 residues. The chain's CDR3 is CASSYLSGTDTQYF. The CDR3 DNA reads TGTGCCAGCAGTTACCTTAGCGGCACAGATACGCAGTATTTT.

This chain connects TRBV4-1 to TRBJ2-2, with 7 nucleotides matching TRBD1. Germline V gene data show CDR1 as MGHRA and CDR2 as YSYEKL. The CDR3 is 16 residues long. V shed 0 bases and J 3 bases; nucleotides not matched to a gene: 4. CDR3 DNA sequence: TGCGCCAGCAGCCAAGAACCGGGGACAGACACCGGGGAGCTGTTTTTT. This sequence encodes CASSQEPGTDTGELFF.